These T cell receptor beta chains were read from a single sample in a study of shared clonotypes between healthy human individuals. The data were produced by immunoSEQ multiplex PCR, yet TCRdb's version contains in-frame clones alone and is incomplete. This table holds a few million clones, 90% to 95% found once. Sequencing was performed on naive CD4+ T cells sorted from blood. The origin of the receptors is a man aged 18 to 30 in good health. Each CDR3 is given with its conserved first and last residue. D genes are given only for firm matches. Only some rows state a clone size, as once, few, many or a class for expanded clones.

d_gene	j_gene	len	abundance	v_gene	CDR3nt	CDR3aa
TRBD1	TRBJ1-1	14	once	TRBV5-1	TGCGCCAGCAGCTTGGGGGACAGCACCACTGAAGCTTTCTTT	CASSLGDSTTEAFF
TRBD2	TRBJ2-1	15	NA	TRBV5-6	TGTGCCAGCAGCTCACTAGCGGGGTTCTACAATGAGCAGTTCTTC	CASSSLAGFYNEQFF
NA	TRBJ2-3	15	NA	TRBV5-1	TGCGCCAGCAGCCGCCGGGACTCGAATTCAGATACGCAGTATTTT	CASSRRDSNSDTQYF
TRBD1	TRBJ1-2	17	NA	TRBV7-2	TGTGCCAGCAGCTTAGGGGCTCCGGGACAGGGGGGATATGGCTACACCTTC	CASSLGAPGQGGYGYTF
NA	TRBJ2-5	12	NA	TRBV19	TGTGCCAGTAGTCCGAACTCGGAGACCCAGTACTTC	CASSPNSETQYF
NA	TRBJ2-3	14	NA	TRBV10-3	TGTGCCATCAGTGGAGGGTCGGGCACAGATACGCAGTATTTT	CAISGGSGTDTQYF
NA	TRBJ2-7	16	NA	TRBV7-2	TGTGCCAGCAGCTCCATAGTTAGAGGGGGGACGGACGAGCAGTACTTC	CASSSIVRGGTDEQYF
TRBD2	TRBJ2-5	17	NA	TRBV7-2	TGTGCCAGCAGCTTAAGTTTGGGACGGCTAGCGGAAGAGACCCAGTACTTC	CASSLSLGRLAEETQYF
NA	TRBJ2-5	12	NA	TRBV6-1	TGTGCCAGCAGTTGGAGCAGAGAGACCCAGTACTTC	CASSWSRETQYF
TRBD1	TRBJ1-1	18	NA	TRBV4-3	TGCGCCAGCAGCCAAAAGACAGGGGTCCTTTATATGAACACTGAAGCTTTCTTT	CASSQKTGVLYMNTEAFF
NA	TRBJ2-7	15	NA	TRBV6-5	TGTGCCAGCAGTTACCAGTCGGGTAGCGGCTACGAGCAGTACTTC	CASSYQSGSGYEQYF
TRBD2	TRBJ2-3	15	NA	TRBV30	TGTGCCTGGAGTGTACAGCGGGGGCACACAGATACGCAGTATTTT	CAWSVQRGHTDTQYF
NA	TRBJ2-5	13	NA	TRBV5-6	TGTGCCAGCAGCTTGTATTCCTCGGAGACCCAGTACTTC	CASSLYSSETQYF
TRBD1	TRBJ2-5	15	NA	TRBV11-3	TGTGCCAGCAGCGCGACAGGGGGGGTCGGGGAGACCCAGTACTTC	CASSATGGVGETQYF
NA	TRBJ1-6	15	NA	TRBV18	TGTGCCAGCTCACCGACGGGCGGGGATAATTCACCCCTCCACTTT	CASSPTGGDNSPLHF
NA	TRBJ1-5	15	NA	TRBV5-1	TGCGCCAGCAGCTTGGAAGGACAAAGCAATCAGCCCCAGCATTTT	CASSLEGQSNQPQHF
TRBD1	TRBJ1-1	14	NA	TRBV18	TGTGCCAGCTCACCGGACAGGGTAACAACTGAAGCTTTCTTT	CASSPDRVTTEAFF
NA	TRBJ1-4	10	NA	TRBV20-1	TGCAGTGCTGCCAATGAAAAACTGTTTTTT	CSAANEKLFF